Reported below is one TCR beta chain. The data were taken from a study of glioma-infiltrating T cells after dendritic cell vaccination. Here immunoSEQ multiplex PCR was the method, and the copy in TCRdb shows in-frame clones only, minus some. The table shows over 65,000 clones, with about 85% occurring only once. Time point given: after dendritic cell vaccination, including at tumor progression/relapse. From germline, CDR1 is SSHAT and CDR2 FNYEAQ (reference sequence). The CDR3 loop spans 15 amino acids. V lost 5 bases and J lost 1; bases outside the gene matches: 6. The source material was blood, sampled after dendritic cell vaccination. This chain joins TRBV7-7 and TRBJ2-3, with 7 bases fitting TRBD1. This TCR was sampled from a human donor with glioblastoma. This CDR3 reads CASSPGQARTDTQYF. CDR3 coding DNA: TGTGCCAGCAGCCCCGGACAGGCCCGCACAGATACGCAGTATTTT.